This TCR beta chain was identified in a study of OX40 agonist ivuxolimab in advanced cancers. Study-level findings and limits: The specificity for antigen of the expanded peripheral T cells was not determined.

CDR1 and CDR2 (germline): LNHDA, SQIVND (reference sequence). V was pared by 2 bases and J by 6 bases, with 13 bases between. The CDR3 is made up of 14 amino acids. Method: immunoSEQ multiplex PCR; TCRdb's copy keeps in-frame clones and lacks some. The data hold about 20,000 clones, with approximately 70% observed a single time. By proportion, this clone is medium-sized. The antigen remains undetermined. Specimen: CD4+ or CD8+ T cells sorted from blood, collected in a trial of the OX40 agonist ivuxolimab. This sequence joins TRBV19 and TRBJ1-2, with D maybe TRBD1 (5 bases). The TCR was taken from an adult with an advanced solid tumor such as melanoma, head and neck, liver or kidney cancer. The CDR3 DNA reads as TGTGCCAGTAGTATAATGCCCCAGGGTCATGGCTACACCTTC. It yields the protein CASSIMPQGHGYTF.